The 28 T cell receptor beta chains in this list originate from one sample, sequenced in a study of regulatory T cells in long-lasting Graves disease. Noted time point: newly diagnosed GD, antithyroid drugs for less than 3 months. PBMC-derived RNA was used for the TCR library. Researchers made TCR beta libraries by using iRepertoire HTBI primers and running Arm-PCR on CDR3 regions. TCRdb called the multiplex PCR reads again in MiXCR, with one record for every CDR3 protein. The table includes 500,000 to 700,000 distinct CDR3 sequences, roughly 15% detected once. These data also featured in a second study, about T cells in Graves' hyperthyroidism and ophthalmopathy.

The specimen was peripheral blood mononuclear cells (PBMCs), collected at new diagnosis, from a patient treated with antithyroid drugs. These receptors were taken from a young woman with Graves disease.

This clonotype showed up many times. The rearrangement links TRBV6-1 to TRBJ1-2; D is uncertain. The CDR3 length is 12 residues. V lost 6 bases to trimming and J lost 7 bases, with 12 bases between them. The germline V gene has CDR1 MNHNS and CDR2 SASEGT. This chain's CDR3 is CASRGGTGGYTF. The CDR3 coding sequence is TGTGCCAGCAGGGGAGGTACCGGTGGCTACACCTTC.

This clonotype occurred many times. The V gene is TRBV7-2, the J gene TRBJ2-7; 7 nucleotides align to TRBD1. Germline V gives CDR1 SGHTA, CDR2 FQGNSA. Trimming cost V 5 bases and J 2 bases; bases outside gene matches: 12. CDR3 length equals 16 residues. This CDR3 is CASSAPDREITYEQYF. In DNA, the CDR3 is TGTGCCAGCAGCGCCCCCGACAGGGAAATCACCTACGAGCAGTACTTC.

The chain is built from TRBV28 and TRBJ1-4, with a tentative D call TRBD1 (5 bases). There are 17 residues in the CDR3. Trimming pared 5 bases from V and 5 bases from J, leaving 21 bases between. The V gene's germline CDR1 is MDHEN and CDR2 SYDVKM. CDR3 protein: CASSIVMVQGRNEKLFF. The CDR3 nucleotides read TGTGCCAGCAGTATCGTCATGGTTCAGGGTCGGAATGAAAAACTGTTTTTT.

Details on this clonotype: Just one base apart from a much larger clone, this may be a read error. J is TRBJ2-7 and V is TRBV11-2; D possibly uses TRBD1 or TRBD2 (5 bases each). The length of the CDR3 is 12 residues. Germline V gene lookup returns CDR1 SGHAT and CDR2 FQNNGV. The CDR3 loop is CASAGTLYEEYF. The CDR3 nucleotides read TGTGCCAGCGCCGGGACCCTCTACGAGGAGTACTTC.

Many counts were recorded for this clonotype. The chain couples TRBV7-3 to TRBJ2-3, with a tentative D call TRBD2 (6 bases). Germline assignment: CDR1 SGHTA and CDR2 FQGTGA. This CDR3 has 17 residues. The germline V and J ends were trimmed by 1 base and 0 bases, with 14 bases remaining between them. CDR3 bases: TGTGCCAGCAGCTTAATGGGGACTGAAACTAGCACAGATACGCAGTATTTT. As protein: CASSLMGTETSTDTQYF.

In this sample, this clonotype turned up many times. This chain uses TRBV6-1 with TRBJ1-4; TRBD1 aligns across 8 bases. The CDR3 spans 14 residues. Germline V gene sequence: CDR1 MNHNS, CDR2 SASEGT. The ends lost 8 bases at V and 6 bases at J; junction bases unmatched: 8. CDR3 DNA sequence: TGTGCCAGCGGACAGGGATCGGTGGATGAAAAACTGTTTTTT. Translating it yields CASGQGSVDEKLFF.

This clonotype was recorded at least ten times. The chain combines TRBV2 with TRBJ2-2; perhaps D is TRBD1 or TRBD2 (5 bases each). Germline CDR1 reads SNHLY; CDR2 reads FYNNEI. CDR3 length: 16 residues. Deletions cut 5 bases from V and 0 bases from J, with 13 bases between. Here the CDR3 reads CASSRGRYANTGELFF. The CDR3 DNA reads as TGTGCCAGCAGTCGGGGCAGATACGCGAACACCGGGGAGCTGTTTTTT.

This clonotype came up a few times. This chain joins TRBV6-4 and TRBJ2-1; D is unclear. Trimming left V 0 bases short and J 5 bases short, with 5 bases between. The CDR3 runs to 13 residues. From germline, CDR1 is MRHNA and CDR2 SNTAGT. CDR3: CASSDSENNEQFF. CDR3 coding DNA: TGTGCCAGCAGTGACTCAGAGAACAATGAGCAGTTCTTC.

Ten or more counts support this clonotype. The chain combines TRBV3-1 with TRBJ2-7; unclear D gene. Trimming took off 3 bases at V and 7 bases at J, with 7 bases between the two ends. Germline V gene data show CDR1 as LGHDT and CDR2 as YNNKEL (reference sequence). CDR3 length: 11 residues. CDR3 loop: CASSQTEEQYF. The CDR3 nucleotides are TGTGCCAGCAGCCAGACGGAAGAGCAGTACTTC.

This clonotype was detected only a few times. The chain uses TRBV3-1 and TRBJ2-7; the match to TRBD2 covers 7 bases. V lost 5 bases, J lost 0 bases, and 4 bases stayed unmatched. This CDR3 spans 14 amino acids. Germline CDR1 and CDR2: LGHDT and YNNKEL (reference sequence). The CDR3 sequence: CASSKRTSSYEQYF. DNA for the CDR3: TGTGCCAGCAGCAAACGGACTAGCTCCTACGAGCAGTACTTC.

The chain joins TRBV7-9 to TRBJ2-7; D is undetermined. The CDR3 has 14 amino acids. The V and J ends lost 5 bases and 1 base respectively, with 12 bases between them. Germline lookup yields CDR1 SEHNR and CDR2 FQNEAQ (reference sequence). The CDR3 sequence is CASSPWSLSYEQYF. Written as DNA, the CDR3 is TGTGCCAGCAGCCCATGGAGCCTATCCTACGAGCAGTACTTC.

This clonotype was seen at least ten times. V is TRBV28 and J is TRBJ2-7, with 8 positions matching TRBD1. The CDR3 length is 14 residues. CDR1 and CDR2 (germline): MDHEN, SYDVKM. V trimming: 4 bases; J trimming: 9 bases; junction bases outside the gene matches: 11. CDR3 residues: CASSSTGTGRWQYF. The CDR3, as DNA: TGTGCCAGCAGTTCCACGGGGACAGGACGTTGGCAGTACTTC.

This clonotype has a count of ten or more. The chain has TRBV6-1 and TRBJ1-1; D gene unclear. Trimming shortened V by 8 bases and J by 0 bases, and 10 bases separated the two germline ends. The V gene's germline CDR1 is MNHNS and CDR2 SASEGT. The CDR3 contains 13 residues. The CDR3 reads CASRAQLNTEAFF. The CDR3 nucleotides read TGTGCCAGCCGGGCACAGTTGAACACTGAAGCTTTCTTT.

This clonotype was counted ten times or more. This chain links TRBV24-1 with TRBJ2-1; tentative D call: TRBD1 (5 bases). Germline loops: CDR1 KGHDR, CDR2 SFDVKD. V lost 3 bases to trimming and J lost 11 bases, with 13 bases between them. This CDR3 region has 13 residues. The DNA for the CDR3 is TGTGCCACCAGTGATCTCGGCGACAGAAAGCAGTTCTTC. Its protein product is CATSDLGDRKQFF.

This clonotype appeared a few times. The V call is TRBV6-1, the J call TRBJ2-7; perhaps D is TRBD1 or TRBD2 (5 bases each). This CDR3 spans 14 amino acids. CDR1 and CDR2 from the germline V gene are MNHNS and SASEGT. V was clipped by 10 bases and J by 4 bases, with 20 bases between them. DNA of the CDR3: TGTGCCAACAACAAGGGCAGGGACGATTACGAGCAGTACTTC. Protein sequence: CANNKGRDDYEQYF.

This clonotype has more than one count but fewer than ten. The rearrangement joins TRBV19 to TRBJ1-2; no reliable D call. CDR1 and CDR2 (germline): LNHDA, SQIVND (reference sequence). With 8 bases removed from V and 6 bases from J, the gap between germline ends came to 25 bases. The CDR3 spans 16 residues. As DNA, the CDR3 is TGTGCCAGTTCCCCCCGTGCGGAGGGAGAAGAGAATGGCTACACCTTC. Encoded protein: CASSPRAEGEENGYTF.

The chain uses TRBV24-1 and TRBJ2-5; 8 positions match TRBD2. CDR1 is KGHDR and CDR2 is SFDVKD in the germline V gene. V shed 2 bases and J 0 bases; nucleotides not matched to a gene: 7. The CDR3 is 17 residues long. This CDR3 reads CATSDSREVSYQETQYF. CDR3 DNA sequence: TGTGCCACCAGTGATTCGCGGGAGGTATCGTACCAAGAGACCCAGTACTTC.

This clonotype was picked up a small number of times. The chain carries TRBV20-1 and TRBJ1-5; D is undetermined. Germline CDR1 is DFQATT and CDR2 is SNEGSKA (reference sequence). This CDR3 is built from 17 residues. V was trimmed by 3 bases and J by 2 bases, leaving 20 bases between them. The CDR3 nucleotides are TGCAGTGCTAGTACTCCGGCCGGTTCGAAGGGCAATCAGCCCCAGCATTTT. Amino acids: CSASTPAGSKGNQPQHF.

This clonotype appeared once. This chain links TRBV20-1 with TRBJ2-7; 8 positions match TRBD1. This CDR3 spans 12 amino acids. V lost 7 bases, J lost 5 bases, and 7 bases stayed unmatched. Germline-derived CDR1 and CDR2 are DFQATT and SNEGSKA (reference sequence). The CDR3 spells CSVTGGLDEQYF. Here the CDR3 DNA reads TGCAGTGTAACAGGGGGGCTTGACGAGCAGTACTTC.

This clonotype was counted many times. The chain carries TRBV11-2 and TRBJ1-5, with D unresolved. V was trimmed by 5 bases and J by 1 base, leaving 15 bases between them. Per the germline V gene, CDR1 is SGHAT and CDR2 is FQNNGV. The length of the CDR3 is 16 residues. CDR3 bases: TGTGCCAGCAGCGACCAGACCGGTATGAGCAATCAGCCCCAGCATTTT. Its translation is CASSDQTGMSNQPQHF.

This clonotype showed up just a few times. The chain combines TRBV29-1 with TRBJ2-3, with D possibly TRBD1 on 6 matching bases. V lost 4 bases, J lost 1 base, and 9 bases lay in between. The CDR3 has 13 residues. Germline V lookup: CDR1 SQVTM, CDR2 ANQGSEA. Here the CDR3 reads CSVGKGGTDTQYF. The CDR3 nucleotides read TGCAGCGTTGGCAAGGGGGGCACAGATACGCAGTATTTT.

In its sample, this clonotype was seen many times. The chain employs TRBV28 and TRBJ1-1; maybe TRBD1 (5 bases). Germline lookup yields CDR1 MDHEN and CDR2 SYDVKM. The V end was cut by 6 bases, the J end by 0 bases, with 8 bases between. The CDR3 is 13 residues long. For the CDR3, the DNA is TGTGCCAGCAGCCAGGACATGAACACTGAAGCTTTCTTT. Residues: CASSQDMNTEAFF.

The rearrangement links TRBV11-3 to TRBJ2-1; D is unclear. Trimming pared 4 bases from V and 4 bases from J, leaving 17 bases between. Germline V gives CDR1 SGHNT, CDR2 YENEEA. This CDR3 spans 16 amino acids. In DNA form, the CDR3 reads TGTGCCAGCAGCTCACCTGGCTGGTTGGGGTACAATGAGCAGTTCTTC. This translates into CASSSPGWLGYNEQFF.

This rearrangement joins TRBV7-9 to TRBJ1-2; 12 bases map to TRBD1. The V gene end was trimmed by 1 base and the J gene end by 2 bases; junction bases not matched to a gene: 5. Germline CDR1 is SEHNR and CDR2 is FQNEAQ (reference sequence). The CDR3 consists of 17 residues. Here the CDR3 DNA reads TGTGCCAGCAGCTTAGAGGGACAGGGGGCGATGAACTATGGCTACACCTTC. It encodes CASSLEGQGAMNYGYTF.

This clonotype came up a few times. The J gene is TRBJ1-2, the V gene TRBV10-3; D is unresolved. The CDR3 contains 11 residues. The V end was cut by 4 bases, the J end by 12 bases, with 12 bases between. Germline V gene data show CDR1 as ENHRY and CDR2 as SYGVKD. The CDR3 reads CAISAGALDTF. CDR3 sequence (DNA): TGTGCCATCAGTGCGGGCGCCCTAGACACCTTC.

In this sample, this clonotype turned up a few times. V and J are TRBV6-1 and TRBJ1-6; D might be TRBD1 (6 bases). The CDR3 totals 14 residues. From germline, CDR1 is MNHNS and CDR2 SASEGT. V lost 6 bases and J lost 10, with 16 bases in between. The CDR3 reads CASSANRVGSPLHF. Here the CDR3 DNA reads TGTGCCAGCAGCGCTAACAGGGTAGGATCACCCCTCCACTTT.

This clonotype was seen at least ten times. The V call is TRBV15, the J call TRBJ1-2; perhaps TRBD1 as D (5 bases). Germline values: CDR1 LNHNV, CDR2 YYDKDF (reference sequence). The germline V and J ends were trimmed by 7 bases and 5 bases, with 11 bases remaining between them. The CDR3 length is 12 residues. CDR3: CATTREGYGYTF. The CDR3 DNA is TGTGCCACCACTCGGGAGGGGTATGGCTACACCTTC.

Concerning this clonotype itself: This CDR3 is missing its conserved last phenylalanine or tryptophan, likely due to a read error. The chain uses TRBV7-9 and TRBJ1-6, with D possibly matching TRBD1 (5 bases). The CDR3 contains 18 residues. V was shortened by 4 bases and J by 0 bases, with 16 bases between the two germline ends. Germline CDR1 and CDR2: SEHNR and FQNEAQ (reference sequence). The CDR3, as DNA: TGTGCCAGCAGCTCACGGGTCGGGACTAGCTCCTATAATTCACCCCTCCACCTT. Translation gives CASSSRVGTSSYNSPLHL.